The 23 T cell receptor beta chains reported below all come from one sample, sequenced in a study of radiotherapy plus CTLA-4 blockade in lung cancer. Measured with immunoSEQ multiplex PCR; TCRdb has only the in-frame clones, and not every one. Among 60,000 to 75,000 clones listed, roughly three quarters were seen once. The source material was peripheral blood, sampled from a patient treated with radiotherapy plus ipilimumab. Every receptor here comes from a human donor with non-small cell lung cancer whose response to radiotherapy plus ipilimumab could not be evaluated. Some clones in this sample may be carry-over from other donors' samples.

The rearrangement links TRBV27 to TRBJ1-2; 11 bases agree with TRBD1. With V trimmed by 3 bases and J by 4 bases, 10 bases remained unmatched. Germline-derived CDR1 and CDR2 are MNHEY and SMNVEV (reference sequence). The CDR3 length is 17 residues. CDR3 sequence: CASSFRTGGSFGYGYTF. The CDR3 coding sequence is TGTGCCAGCAGTTTTCGGACAGGGGGCTCATTTGGCTATGGCTACACCTTC.

In this sample, this clone turned up once. The genes are TRBV6-1 and TRBJ2-7, with 9 bases matching TRBD2. J lost 3 bases, V lost 8 bases, and 5 bases had no gene match. Per the germline V gene, CDR1 is MNHNS and CDR2 is SASEGT. The CDR3 sequence is 13 residues long. The CDR3 reads CASPSLAGYEQYF. CDR3 DNA: TGTGCCAGCCCCTCACTAGCGGGCTACGAGCAGTACTTC.

V usage is TRBV9 and J usage is TRBJ1-6; a weak D match, TRBD1 (5 bases). The CDR3 consists of 14 residues. Per germline, CDR1 SGDLS and CDR2 YYNGEE. V lost 0 bases and J lost 7, with 8 bases in between. The DNA of the CDR3 is TGTGCCAGCAGCGTAGCGACAGAAAATTCACCCCTCCACTTT. This translates into CASSVATENSPLHF.

The gene calls are TRBV28 and TRBJ1-2; TRBD1 is a possible D gene (5 bases). This CDR3 has 15 residues. Germline loops: CDR1 MDHEN, CDR2 SYDVKM. V gave up 1 base and J gave up 0 bases, with 9 bases separating them. CDR3 loop: CASSLLADTNYGYTF. CDR3 bases: TGTGCCAGCAGTTTATTGGCGGACACTAACTATGGCTACACCTTC.

This clone was seen only once. The rearrangement links TRBV6-6 to TRBJ2-3; 8 bases fit TRBD2. V lost 4 bases and J lost 3; bases outside the gene matches: 6. CDR3 length equals 15 residues. Germline V lookup: CDR1 MNHNY, CDR2 SVGAGI (reference sequence). The CDR3 reads CASSSTGGWTDTQYF. CDR3 DNA sequence: TGTGCCAGCAGTTCCACGGGGGGGTGGACAGATACGCAGTATTTT.

V and J are TRBV6-5 and TRBJ2-3; D perhaps matches TRBD1 (6 bases). The CDR3 has 15 amino acids. Germline CDR1 MNHEY, CDR2 SVGAGI. With 0 bases removed from V and 5 bases from J, the gap between germline ends came to 12 bases. CDR3 loop: CASSYSGQIGDTQYF. The CDR3 nucleotides are TGTGCCAGCAGTTACTCCGGACAGATAGGAGATACGCAGTATTTT.

The CDR3: CASSGGQLNTEAFF. Here the CDR3 DNA reads TGTGCCAGCAGCGGGGGACAGCTGAACACTGAAGCTTTCTTT. V gene TRBV5-4 combines with J gene TRBJ1-1; TRBD1 matches 7 bases. J gave up 0 bases and V 4 bases, and 3 bases lay outside the gene matches. The CDR3 runs 14 residues. Germline V gene data show CDR1 as SGHNT and CDR2 as YYREEE (reference sequence).

The rearrangement links TRBV4-1 to TRBJ2-7, with D perhaps matching TRBD2 (6 bases). The germline CDR1 and CDR2 sequences are MGHRA and YSYEKL. The V gene lost 0 bases and the J gene lost 0 bases, with 12 bases spanning the gap. The CDR3 spans 16 residues. The CDR3 loop reads CASSQEAGGSSYEQYF. In DNA form, the CDR3 reads TGCGCCAGCAGCCAAGAAGCAGGAGGGAGCTCCTACGAGCAGTACTTC.

The J gene is TRBJ2-5, the V gene TRBV4-1; TRBD1 matches 7 bases. This CDR3 comprises 15 residues. The V and J ends lost 0 bases and 5 bases, in that order; junction bases with no gene match: 6. Germline assignment: CDR1 MGHRA and CDR2 YSYEKL. CDR3 DNA: TGCGCCAGCAGCCAAGATAGGGGGCACGCGGAGACCCAGTACTTC. Translation gives CASSQDRGHAETQYF.

V is TRBV19 and J is TRBJ1-5; a possible D gene is TRBD1 (5 bases). CDR1 is LNHDA and CDR2 is SQIVND in the germline V gene (reference sequence). The CDR3 extends over 16 amino acids. V was clipped by 0 bases and J by 5 bases, with 14 bases between them. In DNA, the CDR3 is TGTGCCAGTAGTATAGAGGCCAGGGAAGTTTATCAGCCCCAGCATTTT. Its translation: CASSIEAREVYQPQHF.

The CDR3 sequence is CASTLVEYYGYTF. The CDR3 bases are TGTGCCAGCACCCTCGTCGAGTACTATGGCTACACCTTC. The chain employs TRBV6-6 and TRBJ1-2; the D is unclear. The length of the CDR3 is 13 residues. Trimming left V 7 bases short and J 3 bases short, with 12 bases between. Per the germline V gene, CDR1 is MNHNY and CDR2 is SVGAGI (reference sequence).

A single count supports this clone. The DNA of the CDR3 is TGTGCCAGCAGCCCTAAAGTGACGGGACTTTTTACCGGGGAGCTGTTTTTT. Amino acid sequence: CASSPKVTGLFTGELFF. The chain employs TRBV7-9 and TRBJ2-2, with D possibly being TRBD2 (6 bases). From germline, CDR1 is SEHNR and CDR2 FQNEAQ (reference sequence). The CDR3 spans 17 residues. The V end lost 5 bases, the J end lost 5 bases, and 21 bases lay between the germline ends.

The rearrangement joins TRBV18 to TRBJ2-1; 8 nucleotides align to TRBD1. The CDR3 covers 15 residues. From germline, CDR1 is KGHSH and CDR2 LQKENI. The V gene end was trimmed by 4 bases and the J gene end by 0 bases; junction bases not matched to a gene: 2. CDR3 nucleotides: TGTGCCAGCTCACTTACAGGGGGCTCCTACAATGAGCAGTTCTTC. This codes for CASSLTGGSYNEQFF.

This clone was seen a single time. The chain combines TRBV4-3 with TRBJ2-5, with TRBD1 matching over 9 bases. Losses at the gene ends were 3 bases for V and 5 bases for J; bases not matched to a gene: 7. CDR3 length: 15 amino acids. Germline CDR1 reads LGHNA; CDR2 reads YSLEER. The CDR3 reads CASSQGTGNGETQYF. The CDR3, as DNA: TGCGCCAGCAGCCAGGGGACAGGGAATGGTGAGACCCAGTACTTC.

This chain joins TRBV6-5 and TRBJ2-1, with 9 bases matching TRBD1. This CDR3 contains 15 residues. Trimming at V came to 0 bases and at J to 5 bases, leaving 2 bases not matched to a gene. Germline V gene lookup returns CDR1 MNHEY and CDR2 SVGAGI. The CDR3 DNA sequence: TGTGCCAGCAGTTACTCGGGACAGGGCAACAATGAGCAGTTCTTC. Protein product: CASSYSGQGNNEQFF.

V usage is TRBV7-2 and J usage is TRBJ2-5; D not resolved. The J call is in doubt because the DNA end fits TRBJ2-7 better. Germline V gene lookup returns CDR1 SGHTA and CDR2 FQGNSA. The CDR3 is made up of 13 amino acids. CDR3 residues: CASSLARIDEQYF. DNA for the CDR3: TGTGCCAGCAGCTTAGCCAGGATTGACGAGCAGTACTTC.

This clone was counted a single time. V usage is TRBV6-5 and J usage is TRBJ2-1; D is possibly TRBD1 (6 bases). Trimming pared 6 bases from V and 9 bases from J, leaving 21 bases between. The length of the CDR3 is 15 residues. The germline V gene encodes CDR1 MNHEY and CDR2 SVGAGI. CDR3 region: CASSPRHPLGGEQFF. The CDR3 DNA reads TGTGCCAGCAGCCCTCGACATCCCCTAGGGGGTGAGCAGTTCTTC.

This sequence joins TRBV5-1 and TRBJ1-2; possibly TRBD1 for D (5 bases). The CDR3 has 15 residues. Per germline, CDR1 SGHRS and CDR2 YFSETQ. V lost 0 bases and J lost 1, with 10 bases in between. Here the CDR3 reads CASSLDGADNYGYTF. The CDR3 region has the DNA TGCGCCAGCAGCTTGGATGGGGCCGATAACTATGGCTACACCTTC.

The chain is built from TRBV5-1 and TRBJ2-6; D remains unclear. V lost 3 bases to trimming and J lost 0 bases, with 7 bases between them. The germline gives CDR1 SGHRS, CDR2 YFSETQ. The CDR3 has 15 residues. CDR3 in amino acids: CASSSTSSGANVLTF. In nucleotides, the CDR3 is TGCGCCAGCAGCTCGACAAGCTCTGGGGCCAACGTCCTGACTTTC.

This clone appeared a few times. This chain links TRBV5-1 with TRBJ2-5, with 8 bases fitting TRBD1. Germline lookup yields CDR1 SGHRS and CDR2 YFSETQ. CDR3 length equals 16 residues. J was trimmed by 4 bases and V by 0 bases; bases with no gene match: 8. The CDR3 sequence: CASSLEGTGGGETQYF. The CDR3 bases are TGCGCCAGCAGCTTGGAAGGGACAGGAGGTGGAGAGACCCAGTACTTC. The complete variable domain, with remaining parts taken from reference TRBV5-1 and TRBJ2-5, reads KAGVTQTPRYLIKTRGQQVTLSCSPISGHRSVSWYQQTPGQGLQFLFEYFSETQRNKGNFPGRFSGRQFSNSRSEMNVSTLELGDSALYLCASSLEGTGGGETQYFGPGTRLLVL.

The chain recombines TRBV6-5 with TRBJ1-2, with D possibly being TRBD1 (5 bases). V shed 6 bases and J shed 8 bases, with 19 bases lying between them. The CDR3 covers 14 residues. Germline CDR1 is MNHEY and CDR2 is SVGAGI. The CDR3: CASSSRVGAKGYTF. The CDR3 bases are TGTGCCAGCAGCTCTAGGGTAGGGGCGAAAGGCTACACCTTC.

This clone was found a few times. CDR3 loop: CASSPATGYEQYF. Here the CDR3 DNA reads TGTGCCAGCTCACCGGCAACGGGTTACGAGCAGTACTTC. The genes are TRBV18 and TRBJ2-7; D not resolved. The CDR3 spans 13 residues. CDR1 KGHSH and CDR2 LQKENI come from the germline V gene. The V and J ends lost 3 bases and 4 bases respectively, with 10 bases between them.

The chain is built from TRBV2 and TRBJ1-1; 9 bases fit TRBD1. Unmatched junction bases numbered 6, after V lost 8 bases and J lost 5 bases. Germline V CDR1 and CDR2: SNHLY, FYNNEI. The CDR3 has 13 residues. This CDR3 reads CASLAQGATEAFF. In DNA, the CDR3 is TGTGCCAGCCTGGCACAGGGGGCAACTGAAGCTTTCTTT.